The rows below give T cell receptor beta chains drawn from one sample of a study of T cells in Graves' hyperthyroidism and ophthalmopathy. TCRdb reanalysed the multiplex PCR reads using MiXCR and keeps one entry per CDR3 protein. The table shows roughly 840,000 distinct CDR3 sequences, with over 35% occurring only once. The specimen sequenced was blood. These receptors were obtained from a young man with Graves' hyperthyroidism. Each CDR3 is given with its conserved first and last residue. Each record gives: clone size, J gene, D gene, V gene, CDR3 DNA, CDR3 protein. A D gene is named only where the DNA matches it firmly. The listing skips clone size in some rows; elsewhere it reads once, few, many or a size class.

>.|TRBJ1-1|.|TRBV7-9
TGTGCCAGCAGCCTTCTTCCCGGGACGCGGGACACTGAAGCTTTCTTT
CASSLLPGTRDTEAFF
>many|TRBJ1-5|TRBD1|TRBV19
TGTGCCAGTAGAGACAGGGGCACAGGCAATCAGCCCCAGCATTTT
CASRDRGTGNQPQHF
>.|TRBJ2-7|TRBD1|TRBV5-1
TGCGCCAGCAGCGCGGGACAGGCGATCCCCTACGAGCAGTACTTC
CASSAGQAIPYEQYF
>.|TRBJ1-5|.|TRBV19
TGTGCACGGGGGAAGAAATGGGGGCCCCAGCATTTT
CARGKKWGPQHF
>once|TRBJ1-6|TRBD1|TRBV25-1
TGTGCCAGCACTCCGGGACAGACGCGTTCACCCCTCCACTTT
CASTPGQTRSPLHF
>.|TRBJ2-7|.|TRBV2
TGTGCCAGCAAGGGACCGAACTACGAGCAGTACTTC
CASKGPNYEQYF
>many|TRBJ2-5|.|TRBV5-1
TGTGCCAGCAGTCCCGGGAACCAAGAGACCCAGTACTTC
CASSPGNQETQYF
>.|TRBJ1-5|.|TRBV19
TGTGCCAGTACCCCATGGGAGGGAGCCAATCAGCCCCAGCATTTT
CASTPWEGANQPQHF
>many|TRBJ2-7|.|TRBV2
TGTGCCAGCAGTGAAGCGGTCCAGGGCTACGAGCAGTACTTC
CASSEAVQGYEQYF
>.|TRBJ2-1|.|TRBV7-2
TGTGCCAGTCGGGCTAGCCGCACCTACAATGAGCAGTTCTTC
CASRASRTYNEQFF
>few|TRBJ1-1|TRBD1|TRBV7-9
TGTGCCAGCAGCTACTCAGGGGGGGCGGTCAACACTGAAGCTTTCTTT
CASSYSGGAVNTEAFF
>.|TRBJ2-7|TRBD1|TRBV7-2
TGTGCCAGCAGCTGGACAGGGCCGAGCTCCTACGAGCAGTACTTC
CASSWTGPSSYEQYF
>.|TRBJ2-7|TRBD1|TRBV10-3
TGTGCCATCAGTGAGCTGGGGACAGGGATCGAGCAGTACTTC
CAISELGTGIEQYF
>many|TRBJ1-1|.|TRBV12-3/TRBV12-4
TGTGCCAGCAGTCTTCGCGGGCAGGAGAACACTGAAGCTTTCTTT
CASSLRGQENTEAFF
>.|TRBJ2-5|TRBD1|TRBV29-1
TGCAGCGTTGGACAGGGGAGTTTCGGGACCCAGTACTTC
CSVGQGSFGTQYF
>many|TRBJ1-1|.|TRBV7-3
TGTGCCAGCAGCTACAGGGAACTGAACACTGAAGCTTTCTTT
CASSYRELNTEAFF
>few|TRBJ2-7|.|TRBV12-3/TRBV12-4
TGTGCCAGCAGTCCAGGGTTTAAGCAGTACTTC
CASSPGFKQYF
>.|TRBJ2-5|.|TRBV7-3
TGTGCCAGCAGCTTAACGGGTCGACTTCAAGAGACCCAGTACTTC
CASSLTGRLQETQYF
>many|TRBJ2-7|.|TRBV20-1
TGCAGTGCTAGGGTGCGGTACGAGCAGTACTTC
CSARVRYEQYF
>.|TRBJ1-1|.|TRBV5-6
TGTGCCAGCAGCTTCATAGGGGCCACTGAAGCTTTCTTT
CASSFIGATEAFF
>.|TRBJ1-4|.|TRBV28
TGTGCCAGCAGGGGCGGACAGAGGGGAAATGAAAAACTGTTTTTT
CASRGGQRGNEKLFF
>.|TRBJ1-2|TRBD1|TRBV29-1
TGCAGCGCTGTGACAGGGACAGACTATGGCTACACCTTC
CSAVTGTDYGYTF
>many|TRBJ1-1|.|TRBV7-2
TGTGCCAGCAGCCACCAGAGAGCTGAAGCTTTCTTT
CASSHQRAEAFF
>.|TRBJ2-5|TRBD2|TRBV12-3/TRBV12-4
TGTGCCAGCCTCGGGACTAGCGGGGAGGAGACCCAGTACTTC
CASLGTSGEETQYF
>many|TRBJ2-5|TRBD2|TRBV2
TGTGCCAGCAGCGGAATAGCGGGAACGTACCAAGAGACCCAGTACTTC
CASSGIAGTYQETQYF
>few|TRBJ2-7|.|TRBV7-9
TGTGCCAGCAGCTTAAAAGCGACCCACTCCTACGAGCAGTACTTC
CASSLKATHSYEQYF
>.|TRBJ2-5|.|TRBV6-6
TGTGCCAGCAGTAAGACACAGACCCAGTACTTC
CASSKTQTQYF
>.|TRBJ2-5|.|TRBV7-2
TGTGCCAGCAGCCACCACGAGAGGACCAAAGAGACCCAGTACTTC
CASSHHERTKETQYF
>.|TRBJ1-3|.|TRBV29-1
TGCAGCGTCGGGGATTTAACAAACACCATATATTTT
CSVGDLTNTIYF
>.|TRBJ1-1|.|TRBV29-1
TGCAGCTTTGGGGGCATGAACACTGAAGCTTTCTTT
CSFGGMNTEAFF
>many|TRBJ2-5|.|TRBV29-1
TGCAGCGTTGAATTGGCAGGGGCAGAGACCCAGTACTTC
CSVELAGAETQYF
>.|TRBJ1-3|.|TRBV4-1
TGCGCCAGCAGCCCCCTACCCGAGGTGGTAAACACCATATATTTT
CASSPLPEVVNTIYF